The entry that follows covers one T cell receptor beta chain sequence. The antigen is undetermined. The data stem from a study of Graves' ophthalmopathy and Graves' hyperthyroidism. Study-level findings and limits: A roughly 80% specificity and around 89% sensitivity were achieved by a 13-signature model that separated ophthalmopathy from stable hyperthyroidism.

This CDR3 spans 13 amino acids. V gave up 5 bases and J gave up 11 bases; unmatched junction bases: 6. Aged 18 to 65, hyperthyroidism patients had been newly diagnosed, with under 2 months' duration. Thyroid ultrasound, orbital computed tomography, TRAb, serum thyroxine and clinical symptoms formed the basis of diagnosis. The authors amplified TCR beta CDR3 regions, and they did so from RNA transcripts for repertoire sequencing. Following a first-round RT-PCR that used HTBI primers, a second-round multiplex PCR was carried out. A single record per CDR3 protein comes from TCRdb applying MiXCR to the multiplex PCR reads. The top ten hold under 3.5% of the sample, which has just over 400,000 distinct CDR3 sequences, around 21% seen once.

The specimen sequenced was peripheral blood. The chain joins TRBV12-3 or TRBV12-4 to TRBJ1-6; 7 nucleotides line up with TRBD1. The receptor's source is a woman aged 18-35 years with stable Graves' hyperthyroidism. CDR3 loop: CASSDNRGAPLHF. CDR3 coding DNA: TGTGCCAGCAGTGATAACAGGGGAGCACCCCTCCACTTT.